The 4 T cell receptor beta chains listed next were all sequenced from one sample in a study of T cell changes during pregnancy in multiple sclerosis. The protocol was immunoSEQ multiplex PCR, while the TCRdb copy is restricted to in-frame clones and leaves out a portion. The data show over 25,000 clones, 80% to 90% seen once. Material: CD8+ T cells from peripheral blood mononuclear cells, obtained in the third trimester of pregnancy. These receptors came from a female donor with multiple sclerosis, enrolled in a pregnancy study.

The chain couples TRBV19 to TRBJ1-3; D is unresolved. Germline loops: CDR1 LNHDA, CDR2 SQIVND (reference sequence). Between the trimmed V and J ends, which lost 7 bases and 0 bases, there was a span of 10 bases. The CDR3 has 14 residues. For the CDR3, the DNA is TGTGCCAGTAATCAGGATATCTCTGGAAACACCATATATTTT. It is translated as CASNQDISGNTIYF.

This clone was counted once. The chain couples TRBV6-1 to TRBJ1-2; D uncertain. Germline V gene sequence: CDR1 MNHNS, CDR2 SASEGT. The CDR3 is made up of 12 amino acids. V was clipped by 6 bases and J by 8 bases, with 13 bases between them. In DNA, the CDR3 is TGTGCCAGCAGGCGGCGGGAAGGAGGCTACACCTTC. It encodes CASRRREGGYTF.

The CDR3 DNA is TGTGCCAGCAGTTTAGCAGGGGCTACTAATGAAAAACTGTTTTTT. Protein product: CASSLAGATNEKLFF. The rearrangement uses TRBV28 and TRBJ1-4; D is possibly TRBD1 (6 bases). This CDR3 comprises 15 residues. Germline V gene sequence: CDR1 MDHEN, CDR2 SYDVKM. Trimming stripped 2 bases from V and 2 bases from J, with 9 bases between.

The chain employs TRBV29-1 and TRBJ1-2; TRBD1 aligns across 10 bases. CDR1 is SQVTM, CDR2 ANQGSEA, per germline. This CDR3 has 13 residues. V trimming: 5 bases; J trimming: 4 bases; junction bases outside the gene matches: 4. The CDR3 nucleotides are TGCAGCGTTCCGGGACAGGGGACCTATGGCTACACCTTC. It specifies CSVPGQGTYGYTF.